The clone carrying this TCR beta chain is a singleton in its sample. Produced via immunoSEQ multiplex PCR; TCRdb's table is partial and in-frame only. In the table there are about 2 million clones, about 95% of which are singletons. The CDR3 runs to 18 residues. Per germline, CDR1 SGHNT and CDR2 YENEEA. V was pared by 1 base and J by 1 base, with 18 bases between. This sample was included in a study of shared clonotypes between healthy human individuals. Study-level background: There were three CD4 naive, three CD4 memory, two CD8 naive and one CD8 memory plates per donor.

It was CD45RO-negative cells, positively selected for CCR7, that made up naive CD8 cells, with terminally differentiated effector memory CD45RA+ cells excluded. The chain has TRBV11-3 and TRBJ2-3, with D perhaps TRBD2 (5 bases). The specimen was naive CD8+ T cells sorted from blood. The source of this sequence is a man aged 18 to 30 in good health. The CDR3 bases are TGTGCCAGCAGCTTAGGGGAGAAAGAGCTAGCAGGCACAGATACGCAGTATTTT. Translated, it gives CASSLGEKELAGTDTQYF. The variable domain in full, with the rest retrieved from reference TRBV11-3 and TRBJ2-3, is EAGVVQSPRYKIIEKKQPVAFWCNPISGHNTLYWYLQNLGQGPELLIRYENEEAVDDSQLPKDRFSAERLKGVDSTLKIQPAELGDSAVYLCASSLGEKELAGTDTQYFGPGTRLTVL.